This TCR beta chain was captured by sequencing in a study of blood T cell repertoires in COVID-19. About the research overall: T cells, B-cell-depleted T cells, or PBMCs provided the cDNA or gDNA that served as material.

Those who participated ranged in age from about 18 to 95 years and resided in 24 US areas. Resolution of symptoms, clearance, or two negative PCRs was present in recovered Cohort 3 donors. Deletions cut 0 bases from V and 7 bases from J, with 12 bases between. CDR3 length equals 14 residues. Germline values: CDR1 MGHRA, CDR2 YSYEKL. Some clones are missing from TCRdb's copy, which holds only in-frame ones; the method was immunoSEQ multiplex PCR. Among fewer than 400,000 clones, approximately 83% were seen once, and the ten largest hold roughly 2.3%. This chain connects TRBV4-1 to TRBJ1-2, with a tentative D call TRBD1 (5 bases). Source material: PBMCs or T cells enriched from blood (not recorded which). The source of this sequence is a man between 25 and 39 years old who had recovered from COVID-19. Here the CDR3 DNA reads TGCGCCAGCAGCCAAGAAGGGGACTCTGGTGGCTACACCTTC. Encoded protein: CASSQEGDSGGYTF.